Ten or more counts support the clone carrying this TCR beta chain. Its antigen is undetermined. This record comes from a study of T-cell reconstitution after alpha-beta-depleted transplantation in children. Points from the study as a whole: As was reported, about two months after transplant, alpha-beta T cells came from several hundred expanded graft clones. After transplant, high TCRbeta diversity at day 60 in some patients arose from surviving recipient T cells and thymic progenitors.

The TCRbeta library incorporated unique molecular identifiers. TCRdb ran MiXCR on the PCR reads and lists one entry per CDR3 protein. The sample holds over 200,000 distinct CDR3 sequences, roughly 10% seen once. The CDR3 contains 13 residues. Germline V gene sequence: CDR1 MNHEY, CDR2 SVGAGI. V gave up 2 bases and J gave up 4 bases, with 6 bases separating them. This TCR derives from a child under two years old with acute myeloid leukemia, due to receive a stem cell transplant. The rearrangement uses TRBV6-5 and TRBJ2-1; TRBD2 might be the D (5 bases). Sample: PBMCs, taken before TCRalphabeta/CD19-depleted stem cell transplant. The CDR3 sequence is CASSYGGYNEQFF. The CDR3 nucleotides read TGTGCCAGCAGTTACGGAGGATACAATGAGCAGTTCTTC.